The 11 T cell receptor beta chains given below trace back to one sample, sequenced in a study of CD8 T cells in ankylosing spondylitis. TCRdb passed the 5' RACE reads through MiXCR, listing each CDR3 protein once. The data show 150,000 to 200,000 distinct CDR3 sequences, 10% to 15% seen once. The sample taken for sequencing was blood, either unsorted or a sorted T cell fraction (not recorded which). These receptors were collected from a female donor with ankylosing spondylitis or in good health (not recorded which).

This sequence joins TRBV11-2 and TRBJ2-1, with D possibly TRBD2 on 6 matching bases. Germline lookup yields CDR1 SGHAT and CDR2 FQNNGV. Trimming removed 3 bases from V and 0 bases from J, with 24 bases in between. This CDR3 has 20 amino acids. The CDR3 reads CASSFHREELAGYSYNEQFF. CDR3 nucleotide sequence: TGTGCCAGCAGCTTCCATCGAGAGGAACTAGCTGGTTACTCCTACAATGAGCAGTTCTTC.

This clonotype has at least ten counts. This CDR3 is CASSLAPPYEQYF. In DNA form, the CDR3 reads TGTGCCAGCAGCTTAGCCCCCCCGTACGAGCAGTACTTC. V and J are TRBV7-9 and TRBJ2-7; no reliable D call. The CDR3 has 13 residues. Germline V CDR1 and CDR2: SEHNR, FQNEAQ (reference sequence). V shed 0 bases and J shed 4 bases, with 7 bases lying between them.

This clonotype was seen ten or more times. The chain combines TRBV12-3 or TRBV12-4 with TRBJ1-1; D may be TRBD1 (6 bases). The CDR3 length is 11 residues. V was shortened by 5 bases and J by 14 bases, with 15 bases between the two germline ends. DNA for the CDR3: TGTGCCAGCAGTCCATACAGGGTAGGGTTCTTT. Translated: CASSPYRVGFF.

The chain links TRBV19 to TRBJ2-1; tentative D call: TRBD2 (9 bases). The V gene lost 9 bases and the J gene lost 2 bases, with 17 bases spanning the gap. CDR1 is LNHDA, CDR2 SQIVND, per germline (reference sequence). The CDR3 length is 15 residues. The CDR3 loop reads CASQGASGAYNEQFF. DNA for the CDR3: TGTGCCAGCCAGGGGGCTAGCGGGGCCTACAATGAGCAGTTCTTC.

This clonotype occurred many times. The gene calls are TRBV10-3 and TRBJ1-2; unclear D gene. Germline values: CDR1 ENHRY, CDR2 SYGVKD. CDR3 length: 14 amino acids. Trimming stripped 11 bases from V and 1 base from J, with 17 bases between. The CDR3 protein is CASEREGINYGYTF. The DNA of the CDR3 is TGTGCCTCCGAGCGGGAAGGAATTAACTATGGCTACACCTTC.

V and J are TRBV20-1 and TRBJ2-4; D unresolved. Trimming pared 5 bases from V and 1 base from J, leaving 18 bases between. Looked up from germline, CDR1 is DFQATT and CDR2 is SNEGSKA (reference sequence). The CDR3 has 16 residues. This CDR3 reads CSAHGPPQRAKNIQYF. CDR3 in DNA: TGCAGTGCTCACGGGCCGCCGCAGAGGGCCAAAAACATTCAGTACTTC.

In DNA, the CDR3 is TGCGCCAGCAGCCTGAATGGAGGGGCCAACGTCCTGACTTTC. Its translation is CASSLNGGANVLTF. This chain connects TRBV5-1 to TRBJ2-6; unclear D gene. CDR3 length: 14 amino acids. The germline gives CDR1 SGHRS, CDR2 YFSETQ. V gave up 4 bases and J gave up 4 bases, with 9 bases separating them.

This clonotype was detected ten times or more. The rearrangement joins TRBV3-1 to TRBJ2-7; D remains ambiguous. The V and J ends lost 1 base and 7 bases respectively, with 11 bases between them. Germline V CDR1 and CDR2: LGHDT, YNNKEL (reference sequence). The CDR3 has 13 amino acids. The CDR3, as DNA: TGTGCCAGCAGCCAAGGAACAGTCCTAGAGCAGTACTTC. This codes for CASSQGTVLEQYF.

The rearrangement joins TRBV5-1 to TRBJ2-7, with D unresolved. Trimming removed 6 bases from V and 0 bases from J, with 10 bases in between. The CDR3 is 13 residues long. From germline, CDR1 is SGHRS and CDR2 YFSETQ. The CDR3 loop is CASNSASSYEQYF. The CDR3 region has the DNA TGCGCCAGCAACAGTGCGAGCTCCTACGAGCAGTACTTC.

This clonotype was seen ten or more times. V is TRBV20-1 and J is TRBJ1-1; no clear D gene. Per the germline V gene, CDR1 is DFQATT and CDR2 is SNEGSKA (reference sequence). The V end lost 1 base, the J end lost 3 bases, and 9 bases lay between the germline ends. The CDR3 runs 13 residues. This CDR3 is CSARASSDTEAFF. In nucleotides, the CDR3 is TGCAGTGCTAGAGCTTCCTCAGACACTGAAGCTTTCTTT.

This clonotype was counted at least ten times. This chain links TRBV20-1 with TRBJ2-7, with D unresolved. Germline V gene data show CDR1 as DFQATT and CDR2 as SNEGSKA (reference sequence). The CDR3 loop spans 13 amino acids. The V end was cut by 5 bases, the J end by 2 bases, with 13 bases between. The CDR3 DNA follows: TGCAGTGCTGGTCCCACGCCAACCTACGAGCAGTACTTC. Protein product: CSAGPTPTYEQYF.